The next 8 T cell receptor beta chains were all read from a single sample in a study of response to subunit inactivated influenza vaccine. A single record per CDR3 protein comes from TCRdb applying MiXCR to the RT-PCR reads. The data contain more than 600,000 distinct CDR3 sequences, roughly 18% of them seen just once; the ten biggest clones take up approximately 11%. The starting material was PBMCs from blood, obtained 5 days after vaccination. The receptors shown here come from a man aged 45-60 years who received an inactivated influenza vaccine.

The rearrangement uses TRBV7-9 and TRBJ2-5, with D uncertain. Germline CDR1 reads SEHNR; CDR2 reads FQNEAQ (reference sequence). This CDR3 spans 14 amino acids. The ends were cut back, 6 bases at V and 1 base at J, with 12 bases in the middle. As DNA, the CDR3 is TGTGCCAGCAGTTCTGGTCCGATCCAAGAGACCCAGTACTTC. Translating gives CASSSGPIQETQYF.

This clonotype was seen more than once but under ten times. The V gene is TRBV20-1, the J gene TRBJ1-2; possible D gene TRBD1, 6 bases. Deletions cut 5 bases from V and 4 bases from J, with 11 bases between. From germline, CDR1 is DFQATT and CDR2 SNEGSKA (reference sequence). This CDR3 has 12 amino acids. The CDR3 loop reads CSASKGGYGYTF. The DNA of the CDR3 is TGCAGTGCTTCCAAAGGGGGCTATGGCTACACCTTC.

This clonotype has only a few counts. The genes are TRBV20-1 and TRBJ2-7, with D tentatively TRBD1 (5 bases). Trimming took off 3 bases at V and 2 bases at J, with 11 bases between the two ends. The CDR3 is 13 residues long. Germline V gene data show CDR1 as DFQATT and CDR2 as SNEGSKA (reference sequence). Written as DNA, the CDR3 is TGCAGTGCTAGCAGGGAAGCGCCCTACGAGCAGTACTTC. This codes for CSASREAPYEQYF.

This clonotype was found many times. The CDR3 DNA is TGTGCCAGCGGGGTAGTCCCCCTCCACTTT. This encodes CASGVVPLHF. The chain joins TRBV25-1 to TRBJ1-6; D unclear. The CDR3 contains 10 residues. V lost 8 bases, J lost 13 bases, and 9 bases lay in between. The germline CDR1 and CDR2 sequences are MGHDK and SYGVNS.

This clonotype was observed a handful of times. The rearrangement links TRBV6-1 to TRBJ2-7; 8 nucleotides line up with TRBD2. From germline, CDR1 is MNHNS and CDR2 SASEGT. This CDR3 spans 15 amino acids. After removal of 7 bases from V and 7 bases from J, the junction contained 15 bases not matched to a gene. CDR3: CASKPGGGTGWEQYF. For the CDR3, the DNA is TGTGCCAGCAAACCCGGCGGGGGGACTGGTTGGGAGCAGTACTTC.

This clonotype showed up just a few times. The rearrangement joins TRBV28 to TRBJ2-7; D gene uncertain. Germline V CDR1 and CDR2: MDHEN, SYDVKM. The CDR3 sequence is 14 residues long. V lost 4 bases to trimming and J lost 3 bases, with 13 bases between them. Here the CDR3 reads CASSSPMLDYEQYF. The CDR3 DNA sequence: TGTGCCAGCAGTTCACCAATGCTAGACTACGAGCAGTACTTC.

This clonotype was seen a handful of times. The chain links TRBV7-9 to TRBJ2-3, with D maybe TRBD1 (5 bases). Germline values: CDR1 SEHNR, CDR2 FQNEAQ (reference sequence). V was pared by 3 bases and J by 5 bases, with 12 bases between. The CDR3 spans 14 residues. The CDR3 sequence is CASSLVRAEDTQYF. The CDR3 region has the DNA TGTGCCAGCAGCTTGGTCAGGGCGGAAGATACGCAGTATTTT.

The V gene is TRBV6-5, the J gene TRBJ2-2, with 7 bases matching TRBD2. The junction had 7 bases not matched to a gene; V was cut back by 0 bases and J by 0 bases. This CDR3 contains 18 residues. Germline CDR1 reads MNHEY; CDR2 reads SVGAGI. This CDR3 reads CASSYSIPGRANTGELFF. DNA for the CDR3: TGTGCCAGCAGTTACTCGATCCCTGGGAGGGCGAACACCGGGGAGCTGTTTTTT.